Sequencing of this TCR beta chain was carried out in a study of T-cell memory formation after mild COVID-19. Study-wide context: Most TCR clusters belonged to a single donor.

TCRdb analysed the 5' RACE reads with MiXCR anew, one entry per CDR3 protein. The data show 150,000 to 200,000 distinct CDR3 sequences, with 11% seen just once and approximately 3.8% held by the top ten. With V trimmed by 2 bases and J by 6 bases, 5 bases remained unmatched. Germline-derived CDR1 and CDR2 are SGHTA and FQGNSA. The CDR3 contains 15 residues. Study-level results: Pre-infection memory carried some responding clones, suggesting that cross-reactive memory joined.

Comment on this clonotype: Its target is unknown.

This sequence joins TRBV7-2 and TRBJ1-4; 8 bases agree with TRBD1. This sequence was found in a man younger than 35 who had mild COVID-19 (a few samples of this study predate the infection). Cell type and time point are not known. Source material: PBMCs or a T cell subset sorted from them (not recorded which). In DNA, the CDR3 is TGTGCCAGCAGCTTAAGGACAGGGAGGGATGAAAAACTGTTTTTT. It specifies CASSLRTGRDEKLFF.